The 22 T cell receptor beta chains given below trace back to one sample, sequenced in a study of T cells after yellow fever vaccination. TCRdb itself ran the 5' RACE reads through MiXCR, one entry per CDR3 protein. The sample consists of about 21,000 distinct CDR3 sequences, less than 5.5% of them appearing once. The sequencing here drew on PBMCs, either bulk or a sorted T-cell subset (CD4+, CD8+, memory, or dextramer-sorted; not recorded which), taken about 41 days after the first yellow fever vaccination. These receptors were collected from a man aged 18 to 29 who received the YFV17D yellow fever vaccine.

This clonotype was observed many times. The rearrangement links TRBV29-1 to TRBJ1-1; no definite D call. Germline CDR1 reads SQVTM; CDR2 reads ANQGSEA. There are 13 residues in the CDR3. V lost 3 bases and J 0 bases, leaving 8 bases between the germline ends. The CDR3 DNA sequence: TGCAGCGTTGATGGCACCCTGAACACTGAAGCTTTCTTT. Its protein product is CSVDGTLNTEAFF.

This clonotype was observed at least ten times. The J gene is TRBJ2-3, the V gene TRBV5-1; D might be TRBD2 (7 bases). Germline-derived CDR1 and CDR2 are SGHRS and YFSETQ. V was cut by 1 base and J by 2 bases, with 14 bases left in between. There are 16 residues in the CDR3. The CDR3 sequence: CASSLRVGGPTDTQYF. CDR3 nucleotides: TGCGCCAGCAGCTTGAGGGTGGGGGGGCCCACAGATACGCAGTATTTT.

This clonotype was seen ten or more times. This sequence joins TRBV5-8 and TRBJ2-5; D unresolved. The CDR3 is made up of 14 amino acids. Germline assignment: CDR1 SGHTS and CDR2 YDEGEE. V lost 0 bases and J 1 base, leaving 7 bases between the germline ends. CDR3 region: CASSLAAVQETQYF. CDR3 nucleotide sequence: TGTGCCAGCAGCTTGGCCGCGGTCCAAGAGACCCAGTACTTC.

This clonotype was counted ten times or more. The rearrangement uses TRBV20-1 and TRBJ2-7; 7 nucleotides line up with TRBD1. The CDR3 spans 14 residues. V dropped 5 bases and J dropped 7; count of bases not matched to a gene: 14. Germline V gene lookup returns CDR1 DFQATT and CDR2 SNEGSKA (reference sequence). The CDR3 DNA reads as TGCAGTGCTCAAAAGGGCGGCAGGGGGAGTGAGCAGTACGTC. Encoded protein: CSAQKGGRGSEQYV.

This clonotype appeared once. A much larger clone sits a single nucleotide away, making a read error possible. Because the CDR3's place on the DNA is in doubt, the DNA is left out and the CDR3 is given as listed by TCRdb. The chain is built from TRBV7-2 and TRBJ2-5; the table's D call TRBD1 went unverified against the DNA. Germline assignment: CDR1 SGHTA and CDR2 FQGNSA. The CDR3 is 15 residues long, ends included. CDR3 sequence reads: CASSFLWGNDGTQYF.

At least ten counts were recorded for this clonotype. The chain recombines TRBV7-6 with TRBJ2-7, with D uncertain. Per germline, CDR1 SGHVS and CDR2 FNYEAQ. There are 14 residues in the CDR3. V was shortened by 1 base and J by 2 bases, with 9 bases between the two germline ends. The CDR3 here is CASSLGATTYEQYF. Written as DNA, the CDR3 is TGTGCCAGCAGCTTAGGGGCGACCACCTACGAGCAGTACTTC.

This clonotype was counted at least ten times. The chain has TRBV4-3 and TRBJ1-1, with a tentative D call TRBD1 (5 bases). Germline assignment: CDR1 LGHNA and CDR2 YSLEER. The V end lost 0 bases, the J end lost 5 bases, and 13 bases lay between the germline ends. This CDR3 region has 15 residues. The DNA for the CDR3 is TGCGCCAGCAGCCAAGATCAGTGGGGCACTACTGAAGCTTTCTTT. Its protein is CASSQDQWGTTEAFF.

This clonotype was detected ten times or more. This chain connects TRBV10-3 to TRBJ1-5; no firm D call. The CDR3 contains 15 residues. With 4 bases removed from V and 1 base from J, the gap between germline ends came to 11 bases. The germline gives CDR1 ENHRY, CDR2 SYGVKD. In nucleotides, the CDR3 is TGTGCCATCAGTGGGGGTGTCGGGAGCAATCAGCCCCAGCATTTT. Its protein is CAISGGVGSNQPQHF.

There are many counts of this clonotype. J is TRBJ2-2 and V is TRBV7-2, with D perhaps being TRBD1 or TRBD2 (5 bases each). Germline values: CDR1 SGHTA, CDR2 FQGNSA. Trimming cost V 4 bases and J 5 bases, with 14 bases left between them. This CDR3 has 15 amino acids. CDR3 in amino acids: CASSSPRQRTGELFF. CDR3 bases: TGTGCCAGCAGCTCCCCCCGACAGCGGACCGGGGAGCTGTTTTTT.

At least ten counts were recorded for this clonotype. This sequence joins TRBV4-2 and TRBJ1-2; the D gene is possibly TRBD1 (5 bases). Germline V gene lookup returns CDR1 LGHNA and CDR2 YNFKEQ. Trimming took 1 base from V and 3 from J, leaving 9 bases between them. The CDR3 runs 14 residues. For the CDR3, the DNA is TGTGCCAGCAGCCAAGGGCGAGGGGACTATGGCTACACCTTC. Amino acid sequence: CASSQGRGDYGYTF.

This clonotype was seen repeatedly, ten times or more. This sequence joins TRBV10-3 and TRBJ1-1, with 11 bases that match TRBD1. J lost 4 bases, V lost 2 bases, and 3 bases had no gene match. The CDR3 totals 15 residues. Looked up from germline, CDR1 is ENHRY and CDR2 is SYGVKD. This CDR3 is CAISEPGQGGTEAFF. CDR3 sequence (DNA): TGTGCCATCAGTGAGCCGGGACAGGGGGGCACTGAAGCTTTCTTT.

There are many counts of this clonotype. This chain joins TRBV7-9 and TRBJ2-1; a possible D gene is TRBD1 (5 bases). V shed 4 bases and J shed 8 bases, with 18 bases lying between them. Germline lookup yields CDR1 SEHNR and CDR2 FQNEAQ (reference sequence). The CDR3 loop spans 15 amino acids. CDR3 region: CASSSEVAGFDEQFF. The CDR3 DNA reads TGTGCCAGCAGCTCAGAGGTGGCAGGGTTCGATGAGCAGTTCTTC.

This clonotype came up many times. The CDR3 spells CASSQDLGDYEQYF. As DNA, the CDR3 is TGCGCCAGCAGCCAAGATCTTGGAGACTACGAGCAGTACTTC. This sequence joins TRBV4-3 and TRBJ2-7; D gene unclear. V shed 0 bases and J shed 3 bases, with 9 bases lying between them. Germline CDR1 LGHNA, CDR2 YSLEER. The CDR3 extends over 14 amino acids.

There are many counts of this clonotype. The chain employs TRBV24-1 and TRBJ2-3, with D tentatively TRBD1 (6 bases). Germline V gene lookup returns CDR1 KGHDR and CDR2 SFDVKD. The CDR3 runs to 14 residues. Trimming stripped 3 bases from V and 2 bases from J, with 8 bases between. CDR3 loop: CATSDTGSTDTQYF. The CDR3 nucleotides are TGTGCCACCAGTGATACAGGGTCCACAGATACGCAGTATTTT.

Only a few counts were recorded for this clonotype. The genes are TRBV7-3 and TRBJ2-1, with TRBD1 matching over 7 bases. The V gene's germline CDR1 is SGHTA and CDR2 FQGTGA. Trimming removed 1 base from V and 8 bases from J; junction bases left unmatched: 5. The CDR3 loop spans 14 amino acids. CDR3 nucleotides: TGTGCCAGCAGCTTAAACTCTCAGGGGGATGAGCAGTTCTTC. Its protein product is CASSLNSQGDEQFF.

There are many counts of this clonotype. CDR3 in amino acids: CASSYLAGGPNTGELFF. The DNA of the CDR3 is TGTGCCAGCAGTTACCTTGCGGGGGGGCCGAACACCGGGGAGCTGTTTTTT. This rearrangement joins TRBV6-2 or TRBV6-3 to TRBJ2-2; 9 bases align to TRBD2. With V trimmed by 2 bases and J by 0 bases, 4 bases remained unmatched. The CDR3 is made up of 17 amino acids. Germline V CDR1 and CDR2: MNHEY, SVGEGT.

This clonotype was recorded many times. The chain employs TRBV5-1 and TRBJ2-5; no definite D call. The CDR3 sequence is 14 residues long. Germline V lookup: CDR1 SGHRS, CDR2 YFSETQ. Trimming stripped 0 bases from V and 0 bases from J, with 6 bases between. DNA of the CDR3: TGCGCCAGCAGCTTGGGAGTCGACCAAGAGACCCAGTACTTC. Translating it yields CASSLGVDQETQYF. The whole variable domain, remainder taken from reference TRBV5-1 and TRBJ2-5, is KAGVTQTPRYLIKTRGQQVTLSCSPISGHRSVSWYQQTPGQGLQFLFEYFSETQRNKGNFPGRFSGRQFSNSRSEMNVSTLELGDSALYLCASSLGVDQETQYFGPGTRLLVL.

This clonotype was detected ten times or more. This chain's CDR3 is CASSLRFGPGTNTGELFF. The CDR3 nucleotides are TGTGCCAGCAGCTTGAGGTTTGGTCCTGGGACGAACACCGGGGAGCTGTTTTTT. The V call is TRBV5-6, the J call TRBJ2-2; D uncertain. Germline CDR1 is SGHDT and CDR2 is YYEEEE. Deletions cut 1 base from V and 0 bases from J, with 16 bases between. The CDR3 spans 18 residues.

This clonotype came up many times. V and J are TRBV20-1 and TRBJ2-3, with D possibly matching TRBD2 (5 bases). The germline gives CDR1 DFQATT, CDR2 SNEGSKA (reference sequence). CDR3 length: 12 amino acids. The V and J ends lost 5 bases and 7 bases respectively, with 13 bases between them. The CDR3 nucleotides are TGCAGTGCTTCCCCCGGGATCCATACGCAGTATTTT. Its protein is CSASPGIHTQYF.

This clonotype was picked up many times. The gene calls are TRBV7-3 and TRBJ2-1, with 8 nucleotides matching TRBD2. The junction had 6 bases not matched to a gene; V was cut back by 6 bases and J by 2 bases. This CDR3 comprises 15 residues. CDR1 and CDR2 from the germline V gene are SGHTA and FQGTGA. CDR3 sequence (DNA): TGTGCCAGCAGTCAAGCGGGGGCCACCTACAATGAGCAGTTCTTC. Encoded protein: CASSQAGATYNEQFF.

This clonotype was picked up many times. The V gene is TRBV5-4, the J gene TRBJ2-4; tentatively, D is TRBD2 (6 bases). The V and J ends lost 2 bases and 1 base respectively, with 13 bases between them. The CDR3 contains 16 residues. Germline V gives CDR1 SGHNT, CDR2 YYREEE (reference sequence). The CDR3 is CASSLGGILAKNIQYF. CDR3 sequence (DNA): TGTGCCAGCAGCTTAGGAGGGATTTTGGCCAAAAACATTCAGTACTTC.

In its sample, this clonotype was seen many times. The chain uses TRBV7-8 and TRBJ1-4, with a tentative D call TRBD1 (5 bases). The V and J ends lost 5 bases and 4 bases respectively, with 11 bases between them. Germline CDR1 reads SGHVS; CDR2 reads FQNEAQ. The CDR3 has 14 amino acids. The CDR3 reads CASSRRVLNEKLFF. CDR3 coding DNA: TGTGCCAGCAGCCGCAGGGTTCTTAATGAAAAACTGTTTTTT.